This TCR beta chain was observed in a study of blood T cell repertoires in COVID-19. Study context: COVID-19 samples from acute and convalescent phases originated in the United States, Italy and Spain.

This clone was counted once. The table came from immunoSEQ multiplex PCR; TCRdb's copy has only in-frame clones and leaves some out. This table holds a few hundred thousand clones, 89% found once. Germline CDR1 LGHNA, CDR2 YNFKEQ. The ends lost 4 bases at V and 7 bases at J; junction bases unmatched: 9. The CDR3 length is 14 residues. The chain joins TRBV4-2 to TRBJ2-5; 7 nucleotides agree with TRBD2. The sequence derives from a woman aged 55-75 years who had recovered from COVID-19. Sequences were obtained from PBMCs or T cells enriched from blood (not recorded which). CDR3 region: CASSLTGTGGTQYF. In nucleotides, the CDR3 is TGTGCCAGCAGCCTCACGGGGACGGGGGGGACCCAGTACTTC.